Each of the 27 T cell receptor beta chains below was sequenced from the same sample in a study of shared clonotypes between healthy human individuals. TCRdb keeps only in-frame clones here, not all; method: immunoSEQ multiplex PCR. The sample has approximately 840,000 clones; about 96% are singletons. The naive CD8 subset, CD45RO-negative cells positively selected for CCR7, excluded terminally differentiated effector memory CD45RA+ cells. The sequenced sample consisted of naive CD8+ T cells sorted from blood. The receptors were sampled from a man aged 25 to 45 in good health.

The chain has TRBV12-2 and TRBJ2-6. TRBV12-2 is a pseudogene segment. The CDR3 length is 18 residues. CDR3 residues: CASRGDGSTQSRANVLTF. The CDR3 region has the DNA TGTGCAAGTCGCGGCGACGGCTCCACACAAAGTCGGGCCAACGTCCTGACTTTC.

This clone has only one observation. The V call is TRBV27, the J call TRBJ2-7, with D possibly being TRBD2 (6 bases). This CDR3 has 13 amino acids. V was shortened by 6 bases and J by 2 bases, with 11 bases between the two germline ends. The germline gives CDR1 MNHEY, CDR2 SMNVEV (reference sequence). The CDR3 is CASREGGPYEQYF. The CDR3 nucleotides are TGTGCCAGCAGGGAGGGCGGCCCCTACGAGCAGTACTTC.

The chain is built from TRBV11-2 and TRBJ2-1; 16 bases line up with TRBD2. V lost 5 bases, J lost 6 bases, and 7 bases stayed unmatched. This CDR3 contains 17 residues. The V gene's germline CDR1 is SGHAT and CDR2 FQNNGV. In DNA form, the CDR3 reads TGTGCCAGCAGCCTCGGGACTAGCGGGAGGGCCCTCAATGAGCAGTTCTTC. Translated: CASSLGTSGRALNEQFF. The whole variable domain, filled in from reference TRBV11-2 and TRBJ2-1, reads EAGVAQSPRYKIIEKRQSVAFWCNPISGHATLYWYQQILGQGPKLLIQFQNNGVVDDSQLPKDRFSAERLKGVDSTLKIQPAKLEDSAVYLCASSLGTSGRALNEQFFGPGTRLTVL.

The chain is built from TRBV7-9 and TRBJ2-7, with D tentatively TRBD2 (6 bases). The V gene lost 5 bases and the J gene lost 7 bases, with 15 bases spanning the gap. The CDR3 covers 13 residues. Germline values: CDR1 SEHNR, CDR2 FQNEAQ (reference sequence). This CDR3 is CASSPGTPGEQYF. The CDR3 DNA reads as TGTGCCAGCAGCCCCGGGACTCCTGGGGAGCAGTACTTC.

This chain joins TRBV9 and TRBJ2-3; D perhaps matches TRBD2 (6 bases). Germline V gives CDR1 SGDLS, CDR2 YYNGEE. The CDR3 sequence is 16 residues long. Trimming stripped 1 base from V and 5 bases from J, with 17 bases between. The CDR3 loop is CASSVRAGYGEDTQYF. The CDR3 coding sequence is TGTGCCAGCAGCGTAAGAGCGGGTTACGGGGAAGATACGCAGTATTTT.

The chain couples TRBV27 to TRBJ2-1; 8 nucleotides match TRBD1. The CDR3 extends over 15 amino acids. Germline V CDR1 and CDR2: MNHEY, SMNVEV (reference sequence). The V gene end was trimmed by 5 bases and the J gene end by 3 bases; junction bases not matched to a gene: 6. DNA of the CDR3: TGTGCCAGCAGTCCGGGACAGGAAATCTACAATGAGCAGTTCTTC. Translated, it gives CASSPGQEIYNEQFF.

This clone is a singleton in its sample. The chain carries TRBV6-5 and TRBJ2-7; perhaps TRBD2 as D (5 bases). The CDR3 totals 16 residues. Germline lookup yields CDR1 MNHEY and CDR2 SVGAGI. V was pared by 4 bases and J by 2 bases, with 18 bases between. CDR3 residues: CASSSEGRGSPYEQYF. In DNA, the CDR3 is TGTGCCAGCAGTTCCGAGGGCCGTGGGTCCCCCTACGAGCAGTACTTC.

The chain couples TRBV5-6 to TRBJ2-2; 9 bases are shared with TRBD1. The CDR3 sequence is 17 residues long. Per the germline V gene, CDR1 is SGHDT and CDR2 is YYEEEE. J lost 2 bases, V lost 4 bases, and 9 bases had no gene match. CDR3 amino acids: CASSPGTGSRNTGELFF. The DNA of the CDR3 is TGTGCCAGCAGCCCGGGGACAGGGAGTCGTAACACCGGGGAGCTGTTTTTT. Drawing the rest from reference TRBV5-6 and TRBJ2-2, the complete variable domain is DAGVTQSPTHLIKTRGQQVTLRCSPKSGHDTVSWYQQALGQGPQFIFQYYEEEERQRGNFPDRFSGHQFPNYSSELNVNALLLGDSALYLCASSPGTGSRNTGELFFGEGSRLTVL.

The chain has TRBV10-2 and TRBJ2-1; 8 bases are a match to TRBD2. From germline, CDR1 is WSHSY and CDR2 SAAADI. Trimming at V came to 2 bases and at J to 8 bases, leaving 14 bases not matched to a gene. The CDR3 length is 17 residues. In nucleotides, the CDR3 is TGCGCCAGCAGTGAGAGGGAGGGGGGGACTAGTATCGATGAGCAGTTCTTC. Translation: CASSEREGGTSIDEQFF.

The gene calls are TRBV2 and TRBJ2-3; no clear D. CDR1 and CDR2 (germline): SNHLY, FYNNEI. The CDR3 sequence is 16 residues long. Trimming cost V 4 bases and J 0 bases, with 14 bases left between them. The CDR3 spells CASSVTAEISTDTQYF. CDR3 coding DNA: TGTGCCAGCAGTGTGACTGCGGAGATTAGCACAGATACGCAGTATTTT.

CDR3 amino acids: CAISDKFGQGDTNQPQHF. CDR3 sequence (DNA): TGTGCCATCAGCGACAAATTTGGACAGGGGGATACCAATCAGCCCCAGCATTTT. The genes are TRBV10-3 and TRBJ1-5; 10 bases match TRBD1. This CDR3 region has 18 residues. The trim removed 6 bases at V and 3 bases at J, leaving 14 bases unmatched. CDR1 is ENHRY and CDR2 is SYGVKD in the germline V gene.

The CDR3 bases are TGTGCCATCAGTGTGAGGTCAGGAGGCTACGAGCAGTACTTC. It encodes CAISVRSGGYEQYF. This chain links TRBV10-3 with TRBJ2-7; possibly TRBD2 for D (5 bases). Per germline, CDR1 ENHRY and CDR2 SYGVKD. The CDR3 is 14 residues long. The V end was cut by 4 bases, the J end by 3 bases, with 13 bases between.

The chain combines TRBV6-5 with TRBJ1-1, with no clear D. Trimming left V 5 bases short and J 4 bases short, with 8 bases between. The germline gives CDR1 MNHEY, CDR2 SVGAGI. There are 12 residues in the CDR3. CDR3 DNA sequence: TGTGCCAGCAGTCAAGAGGGCACTGAAGCTTTCTTT. Protein product: CASSQEGTEAFF.

V usage is TRBV5-1 and J usage is TRBJ1-1; the D gene is possibly TRBD1 (6 bases). V was shortened by 4 bases and J by 2 bases, with 12 bases between the two germline ends. From germline, CDR1 is SGHRS and CDR2 YFSETQ. This CDR3 has 14 amino acids. DNA for the CDR3: TGCGCCAGCAGCCCACAGGGATTTAACACTGAAGCTTTCTTT. Its protein product is CASSPQGFNTEAFF.

The rearrangement links TRBV27 to TRBJ2-5; D may be TRBD1 (5 bases). V shed 4 bases and J shed 5 bases, with 23 bases lying between them. The CDR3 is 17 residues long. CDR1 is MNHEY and CDR2 is SMNVEV in the germline V gene (reference sequence). The CDR3 DNA reads TGTGCCAGCAGTTCCCAAACCCCAGTTCAGGGTTCGGAGACCCAGTACTTC. It specifies CASSSQTPVQGSETQYF.

This clone appeared a single time. The J gene is TRBJ2-1, the V gene TRBV6-6, with TRBD2 as a possible D gene (6 bases). The CDR3 runs to 10 residues. Germline CDR1 and CDR2: MNHNY and SVGAGI (reference sequence). With 8 bases removed from V and 9 bases from J, the gap between germline ends came to 8 bases. The CDR3 DNA sequence: TGTGCCAGCCGGGGGAGTGAGCAGTTCTTC. Translated: CASRGSEQFF.

The chain is built from TRBV5-1 and TRBJ2-2; D may be TRBD1 or TRBD2 (6 bases each). Looked up from germline, CDR1 is SGHRS and CDR2 is YFSETQ. This CDR3 spans 15 amino acids. V lost 3 bases and J 2 bases, leaving 11 bases between the germline ends. CDR3 coding DNA: TGCGCCAGCAGCTCGTTCGGGGGCAACACCGGGGAGCTGTTTTTT. It codes for CASSSFGGNTGELFF. Full variable domain (outside the CDR3, taken from reference TRBV5-1 and TRBJ2-2): KAGVTQTPRYLIKTRGQQVTLSCSPISGHRSVSWYQQTPGQGLQFLFEYFSETQRNKGNFPGRFSGRQFSNSRSEMNVSTLELGDSALYLCASSSFGGNTGELFFGEGSRLTVL.

This rearrangement joins TRBV5-1 to TRBJ1-2, with a possible D match to TRBD1 (5 bases). The V end was cut by 2 bases, the J end by 4 bases, with 21 bases between. This CDR3 has 17 residues. Germline V gives CDR1 SGHRS, CDR2 YFSETQ. CDR3 sequence reads: CASSFLKGEGIGYGYTF. The CDR3 DNA reads as TGCGCCAGCAGCTTTTTAAAGGGCGAGGGGATAGGCTATGGCTACACCTTC.

The chain uses TRBV7-9 and TRBJ2-4, with TRBD1 identical over 7 bases. The trim removed 5 bases at V and 3 bases at J, leaving 4 bases unmatched. Germline loops: CDR1 SEHNR, CDR2 FQNEAQ (reference sequence). The CDR3 loop spans 14 amino acids. The CDR3 spells CASSRGDSKNIQYF. In DNA, the CDR3 is TGTGCCAGCAGCAGAGGGGACAGCAAAAACATTCAGTACTTC.

V usage is TRBV7-9 and J usage is TRBJ2-3, with D perhaps TRBD1 or TRBD2 (6 bases each). V was cut by 5 bases and J by 2 bases, with 11 bases left in between. There are 14 residues in the CDR3. Germline V gives CDR1 SEHNR, CDR2 FQNEAQ (reference sequence). The CDR3 nucleotides read TGTGCCAGCAGCGACTGGGGGGCCACAGATACGCAGTATTTT. Its translation: CASSDWGATDTQYF.

The CDR3 reads CASTWGNTGELFF. For the CDR3, the DNA is TGTGCCAGTACTTGGGGGAACACCGGGGAGCTGTTTTTT. The chain couples TRBV19 to TRBJ2-2; D not resolved. The CDR3 has 13 residues. Germline V lookup: CDR1 LNHDA, CDR2 SQIVND (reference sequence). V dropped 7 bases and J dropped 1 base, with 7 bases sitting between them. Based on the CDR3 plus reference TRBV19 and TRBJ2-2, the full variable domain is DGGITQSPKYLFRKEGQNVTLSCEQNLNHDAMYWYRQDPGQGLRLIYYSQIVNDFQKGDIAEGYSVSREKKESFPLTVTSAQKNPTAFYLCASTWGNTGELFFGEGSRLTVL.

Comment on this clone: This CDR3 is also generated by other DNA sequences in the sample. V and J are TRBV11-2 and TRBJ1-1; a possible D gene is TRBD1 (5 bases). The V end lost 1 base, the J end lost 4 bases, and 10 bases lay between the germline ends. The CDR3 loop spans 14 amino acids. Germline CDR1 is SGHAT and CDR2 is FQNNGV. Here the CDR3 DNA reads TGTGCCAGCAGCTTAGGTCAGGGACCCACTGAAGCTTTCTTT. As protein: CASSLGQGPTEAFF. Complete variable domain (other parts from reference TRBV11-2 and TRBJ1-1): EAGVAQSPRYKIIEKRQSVAFWCNPISGHATLYWYQQILGQGPKLLIQFQNNGVVDDSQLPKDRFSAERLKGVDSTLKIQPAKLEDSAVYLCASSLGQGPTEAFFGQGTRLTVV.

V and J are TRBV10-1 and TRBJ1-1, with 7 bases lining up with TRBD1. V lost 6 bases, J lost 5 bases, and 9 bases stayed unmatched. Per germline, CDR1 WNHNN and CDR2 SYGVQD (reference sequence). This CDR3 has 14 amino acids. CDR3 in amino acids: CASRDRGDRTEAFF. The CDR3 DNA reads as TGCGCCAGCAGAGACCGAGGGGACAGAACTGAAGCTTTCTTT.

The genes are TRBV6-1 and TRBJ2-3; D possibly corresponds to TRBD2 (5 bases). Germline V gene lookup returns CDR1 MNHNS and CDR2 SASEGT. Trimming stripped 10 bases from V and 6 bases from J, with 23 bases between. This CDR3 comprises 15 residues. Here the CDR3 DNA reads TGTGCCACTGCCAAACTAGGCCCCGCTGGCGATACGCAGTATTTT. Encoded protein: CATAKLGPAGDTQYF.

Worth noting for this clone: Other nucleotide sequences from this sample produce the same CDR3. The gene calls are TRBV27 and TRBJ2-7; D not certain. The CDR3 extends over 10 amino acids. V was pared by 3 bases and J by 6 bases, with 3 bases between. Germline V CDR1 and CDR2: MNHEY, SMNVEV (reference sequence). In nucleotides, the CDR3 is TGTGCCAGCAGTTTGGGCGAGCAGTACTTC. It specifies CASSLGEQYF.

The chain has TRBV4-1 and TRBJ2-1; a weak D match, TRBD1 (5 bases). The CDR3 sequence is 14 residues long. V shed 1 base and J shed 5 bases, with 9 bases lying between them. Looked up from germline, CDR1 is MGHRA and CDR2 is YSYEKL. The CDR3: CASSQVDNNNEQFF. The CDR3 region has the DNA TGCGCCAGCAGCCAAGTGGACAACAACAATGAGCAGTTCTTC.

A note on this clone: Distinct nucleotide sequences in the sample also encode this CDR3. CDR3 nucleotide sequence: TGTGCCAGCAGTTACAGGCAGAGCTACGAGCAGTACTTC. Translation gives CASSYRQSYEQYF. J is TRBJ2-7 and V is TRBV27; weak D call: TRBD1 (5 bases). The germline V gene encodes CDR1 MNHEY and CDR2 SMNVEV (reference sequence). There are 13 residues in the CDR3. Deletions cut 4 bases from V and 3 bases from J, with 10 bases between.